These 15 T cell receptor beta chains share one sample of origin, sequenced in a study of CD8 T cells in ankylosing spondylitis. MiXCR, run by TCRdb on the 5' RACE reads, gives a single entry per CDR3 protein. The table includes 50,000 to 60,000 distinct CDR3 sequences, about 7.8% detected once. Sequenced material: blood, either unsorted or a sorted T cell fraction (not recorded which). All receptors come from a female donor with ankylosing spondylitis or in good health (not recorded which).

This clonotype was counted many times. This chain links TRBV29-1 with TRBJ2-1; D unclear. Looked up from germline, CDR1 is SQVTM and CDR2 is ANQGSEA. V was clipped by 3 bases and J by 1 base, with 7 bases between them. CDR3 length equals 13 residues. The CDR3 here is CSVDSISYNEQFF. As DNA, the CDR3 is TGCAGCGTTGATTCGATATCCTACAATGAGCAGTTCTTC.

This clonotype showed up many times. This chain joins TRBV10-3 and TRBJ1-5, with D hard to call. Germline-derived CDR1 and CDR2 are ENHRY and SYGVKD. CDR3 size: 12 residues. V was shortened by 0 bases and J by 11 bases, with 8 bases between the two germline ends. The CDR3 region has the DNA TGTGCCATCAGTGAGTCGGAGCAGGCCCAGCATTTT. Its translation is CAISESEQAQHF.

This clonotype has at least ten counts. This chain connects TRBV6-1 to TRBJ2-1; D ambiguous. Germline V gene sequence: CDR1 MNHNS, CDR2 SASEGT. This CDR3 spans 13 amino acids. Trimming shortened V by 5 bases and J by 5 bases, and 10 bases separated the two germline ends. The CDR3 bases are TGTGCCAGCAGTCTAGGACGGGACAATGAGCAGTTCTTC. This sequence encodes CASSLGRDNEQFF.

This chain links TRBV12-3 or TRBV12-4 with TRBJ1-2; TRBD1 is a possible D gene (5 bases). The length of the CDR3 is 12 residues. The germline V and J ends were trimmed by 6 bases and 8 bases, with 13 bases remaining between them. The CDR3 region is CASSSRGGGYTF. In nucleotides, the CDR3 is TGTGCCAGCAGCTCGCGGGGGGGAGGCTACACCTTC.

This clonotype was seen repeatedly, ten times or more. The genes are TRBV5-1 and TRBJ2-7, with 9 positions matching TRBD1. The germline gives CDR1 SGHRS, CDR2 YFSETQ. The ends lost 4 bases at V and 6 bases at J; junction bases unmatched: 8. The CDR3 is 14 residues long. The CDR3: CASSPRGQGGEQYF. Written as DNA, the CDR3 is TGCGCCAGCAGCCCACGGGGACAGGGCGGCGAGCAGTACTTC.

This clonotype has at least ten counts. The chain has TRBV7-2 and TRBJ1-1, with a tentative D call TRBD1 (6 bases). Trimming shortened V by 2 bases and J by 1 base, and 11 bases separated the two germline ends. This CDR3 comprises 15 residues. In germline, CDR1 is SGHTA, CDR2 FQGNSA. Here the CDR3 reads CASSLRAQGNTEAFF. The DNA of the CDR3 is TGTGCCAGCAGCTTACGGGCACAGGGGAACACTGAAGCTTTCTTT.

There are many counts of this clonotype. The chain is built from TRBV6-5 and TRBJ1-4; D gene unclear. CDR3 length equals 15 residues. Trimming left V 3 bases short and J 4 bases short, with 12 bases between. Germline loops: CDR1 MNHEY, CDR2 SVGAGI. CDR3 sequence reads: CASSYNPSDNEKLFF. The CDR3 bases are TGTGCCAGCAGTTATAACCCATCGGATAATGAAAAACTGTTTTTT.

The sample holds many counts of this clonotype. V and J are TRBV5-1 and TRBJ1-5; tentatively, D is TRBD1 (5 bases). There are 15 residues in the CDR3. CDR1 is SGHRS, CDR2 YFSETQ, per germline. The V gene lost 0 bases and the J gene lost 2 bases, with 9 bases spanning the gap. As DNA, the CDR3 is TGCGCCAGCAGCTTGGAAGGGGTCGGCAATCAGCCCCAGCATTTT. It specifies CASSLEGVGNQPQHF. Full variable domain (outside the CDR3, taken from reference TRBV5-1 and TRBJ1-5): KAGVTQTPRYLIKTRGQQVTLSCSPISGHRSVSWYQQTPGQGLQFLFEYFSETQRNKGNFPGRFSGRQFSNSRSEMNVSTLELGDSALYLCASSLEGVGNQPQHFGDGTRLSIL.

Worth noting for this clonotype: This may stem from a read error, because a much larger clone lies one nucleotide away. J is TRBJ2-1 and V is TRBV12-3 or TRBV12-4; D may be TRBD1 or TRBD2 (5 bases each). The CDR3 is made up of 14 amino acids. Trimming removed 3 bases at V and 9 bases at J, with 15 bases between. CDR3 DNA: TGTGCCAGCAGTTTGCCAGGGATACTAGGTGAGCAGTTCTTC. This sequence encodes CASSLPGILGEQFF.

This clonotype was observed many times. The chain's CDR3 is CSVEEGGSATDTQYF. As DNA, the CDR3 is TGCAGCGTTGAAGAGGGGGGATCAGCCACAGATACGCAGTATTTT. The chain is built from TRBV29-1 and TRBJ2-3; D may be TRBD2 (6 bases). Deletions cut 0 bases from V and 2 bases from J, with 12 bases between. The CDR3 spans 15 residues. Germline-derived CDR1 and CDR2 are SQVTM and ANQGSEA.

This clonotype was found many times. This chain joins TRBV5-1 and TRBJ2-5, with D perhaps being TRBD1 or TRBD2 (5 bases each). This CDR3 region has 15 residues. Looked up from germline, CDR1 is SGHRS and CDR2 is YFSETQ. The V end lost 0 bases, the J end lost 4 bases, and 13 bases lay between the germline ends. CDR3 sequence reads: CASSLAGHEGETQYF. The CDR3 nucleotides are TGCGCCAGCAGCTTGGCAGGGCATGAGGGAGAGACCCAGTACTTC.

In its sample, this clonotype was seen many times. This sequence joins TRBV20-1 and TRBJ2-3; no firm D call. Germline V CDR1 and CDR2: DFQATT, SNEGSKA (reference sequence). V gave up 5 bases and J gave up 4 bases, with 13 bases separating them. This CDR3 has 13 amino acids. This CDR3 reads CSAPDEEADTQYF. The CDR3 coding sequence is TGCAGTGCTCCAGACGAAGAGGCAGATACGCAGTATTTT.

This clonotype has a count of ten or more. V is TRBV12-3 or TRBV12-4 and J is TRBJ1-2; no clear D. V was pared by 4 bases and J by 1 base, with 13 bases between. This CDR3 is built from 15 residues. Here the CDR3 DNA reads TGTGCCAGCAGTTCAAGACCGGGTCTTAACTATGGCTACACCTTC. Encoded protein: CASSSRPGLNYGYTF.

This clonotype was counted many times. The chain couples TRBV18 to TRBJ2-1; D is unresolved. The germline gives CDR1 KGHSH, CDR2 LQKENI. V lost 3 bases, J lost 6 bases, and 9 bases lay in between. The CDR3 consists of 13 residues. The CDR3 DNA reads TGTGCCAGCTCACCTTCCCTTACCAATGAGCAGTTCTTC. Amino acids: CASSPSLTNEQFF.

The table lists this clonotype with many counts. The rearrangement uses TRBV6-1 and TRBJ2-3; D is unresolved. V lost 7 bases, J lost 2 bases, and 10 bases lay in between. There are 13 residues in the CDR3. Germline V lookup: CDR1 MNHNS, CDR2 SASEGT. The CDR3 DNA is TGTGCCAGCACCGCAGCGAACACAGATACGCAGTATTTT. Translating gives CASTAANTDTQYF.